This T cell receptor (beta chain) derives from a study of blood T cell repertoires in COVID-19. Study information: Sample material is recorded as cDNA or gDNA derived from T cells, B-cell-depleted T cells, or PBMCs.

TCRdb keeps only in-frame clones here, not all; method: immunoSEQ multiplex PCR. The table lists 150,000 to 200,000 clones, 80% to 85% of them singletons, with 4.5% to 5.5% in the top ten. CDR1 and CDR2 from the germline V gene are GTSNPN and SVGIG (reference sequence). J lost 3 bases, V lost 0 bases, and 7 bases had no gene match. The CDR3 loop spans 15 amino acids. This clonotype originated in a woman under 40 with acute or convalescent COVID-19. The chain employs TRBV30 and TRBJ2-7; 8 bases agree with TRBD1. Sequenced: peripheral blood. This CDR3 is CAWSVQGRGHYEQYF. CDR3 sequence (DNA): TGTGCCTGGAGTGTACAGGGCAGGGGGCACTACGAGCAGTACTTC. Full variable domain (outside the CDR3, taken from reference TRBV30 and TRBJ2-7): SQTIHQWPATLVQPVGSPLSLECTVEGTSNPNLYWYRQAAGRGLQLLFYSVGIGQISSEVPQNLSASRPQDRQFILSSKKLLLSDSGFYLCAWSVQGRGHYEQYFGPGTRLTVT.